Listed below are T cell receptor beta chains from one sample, sequenced in a study of T cells of healthy individuals. In TCRdb, the 5' RACE reads were re-called with MiXCR into one record per CDR3 protein. This table holds 60,000 to 70,000 distinct CDR3 sequences, roughly 15% found once. These receptors were obtained from a human donor in good health. Each CDR3 is given without its conserved first and last residue.

len,v_gene,j_gene,CDR3aa
14,TRBV7-2,TRBJ2-3,ASSSGAAGGTDTQY
11,TRBV7-2,TRBJ1-5,ASSGRSNQPQH
16,TRBV24-1,TRBJ2-5,ATSEDPWGTGGQETQY
14,TRBV29-1,TRBJ2-2,SVESGGATNTGELF
9,TRBV10-3,TRBJ2-7,AIKASYEQY
11,TRBV6-2/TRBV6-3,TRBJ1-2,ASSYQPPYGYT
14,TRBV21-1,TRBJ1-5,ASSKDCRDSNQPQH
12,TRBV7-9,TRBJ1-1,ASSSVPGQGEAF
14,TRBV27,TRBJ2-1,ASSLSWGTRGNEQF
13,TRBV5-8,TRBJ2-2,ASSRQGRAAGELF
14,TRBV27,TRBJ1-6,ASSLSFRSYNSPLH
13,TRBV2,TRBJ1-6,ASSVGTAPNSPLH
15,TRBV19,TRBJ1-5,ASSYHRRDRLSQPQH
14,TRBV12-3/TRBV12-4,TRBJ2-3,ASSFGTSGRTDTQY
14,TRBV5-5,TRBJ1-6,ASSLDRRGGNSPLH
14,TRBV4-1,TRBJ2-7,ASSQRAGQGAYEQY
13,TRBV7-9,TRBJ1-4,ASSGQGAGNEKLF
12,TRBV5-1,TRBJ2-2,ASSSNPYTGELF
13,TRBV6-1,TRBJ2-7,ASKRDGPYSYEQY
12,TRBV12-3/TRBV12-4,TRBJ2-1,ASSGLAGVNEQF
13,TRBV11-2,TRBJ2-7,ASSPDGHRSYEQY